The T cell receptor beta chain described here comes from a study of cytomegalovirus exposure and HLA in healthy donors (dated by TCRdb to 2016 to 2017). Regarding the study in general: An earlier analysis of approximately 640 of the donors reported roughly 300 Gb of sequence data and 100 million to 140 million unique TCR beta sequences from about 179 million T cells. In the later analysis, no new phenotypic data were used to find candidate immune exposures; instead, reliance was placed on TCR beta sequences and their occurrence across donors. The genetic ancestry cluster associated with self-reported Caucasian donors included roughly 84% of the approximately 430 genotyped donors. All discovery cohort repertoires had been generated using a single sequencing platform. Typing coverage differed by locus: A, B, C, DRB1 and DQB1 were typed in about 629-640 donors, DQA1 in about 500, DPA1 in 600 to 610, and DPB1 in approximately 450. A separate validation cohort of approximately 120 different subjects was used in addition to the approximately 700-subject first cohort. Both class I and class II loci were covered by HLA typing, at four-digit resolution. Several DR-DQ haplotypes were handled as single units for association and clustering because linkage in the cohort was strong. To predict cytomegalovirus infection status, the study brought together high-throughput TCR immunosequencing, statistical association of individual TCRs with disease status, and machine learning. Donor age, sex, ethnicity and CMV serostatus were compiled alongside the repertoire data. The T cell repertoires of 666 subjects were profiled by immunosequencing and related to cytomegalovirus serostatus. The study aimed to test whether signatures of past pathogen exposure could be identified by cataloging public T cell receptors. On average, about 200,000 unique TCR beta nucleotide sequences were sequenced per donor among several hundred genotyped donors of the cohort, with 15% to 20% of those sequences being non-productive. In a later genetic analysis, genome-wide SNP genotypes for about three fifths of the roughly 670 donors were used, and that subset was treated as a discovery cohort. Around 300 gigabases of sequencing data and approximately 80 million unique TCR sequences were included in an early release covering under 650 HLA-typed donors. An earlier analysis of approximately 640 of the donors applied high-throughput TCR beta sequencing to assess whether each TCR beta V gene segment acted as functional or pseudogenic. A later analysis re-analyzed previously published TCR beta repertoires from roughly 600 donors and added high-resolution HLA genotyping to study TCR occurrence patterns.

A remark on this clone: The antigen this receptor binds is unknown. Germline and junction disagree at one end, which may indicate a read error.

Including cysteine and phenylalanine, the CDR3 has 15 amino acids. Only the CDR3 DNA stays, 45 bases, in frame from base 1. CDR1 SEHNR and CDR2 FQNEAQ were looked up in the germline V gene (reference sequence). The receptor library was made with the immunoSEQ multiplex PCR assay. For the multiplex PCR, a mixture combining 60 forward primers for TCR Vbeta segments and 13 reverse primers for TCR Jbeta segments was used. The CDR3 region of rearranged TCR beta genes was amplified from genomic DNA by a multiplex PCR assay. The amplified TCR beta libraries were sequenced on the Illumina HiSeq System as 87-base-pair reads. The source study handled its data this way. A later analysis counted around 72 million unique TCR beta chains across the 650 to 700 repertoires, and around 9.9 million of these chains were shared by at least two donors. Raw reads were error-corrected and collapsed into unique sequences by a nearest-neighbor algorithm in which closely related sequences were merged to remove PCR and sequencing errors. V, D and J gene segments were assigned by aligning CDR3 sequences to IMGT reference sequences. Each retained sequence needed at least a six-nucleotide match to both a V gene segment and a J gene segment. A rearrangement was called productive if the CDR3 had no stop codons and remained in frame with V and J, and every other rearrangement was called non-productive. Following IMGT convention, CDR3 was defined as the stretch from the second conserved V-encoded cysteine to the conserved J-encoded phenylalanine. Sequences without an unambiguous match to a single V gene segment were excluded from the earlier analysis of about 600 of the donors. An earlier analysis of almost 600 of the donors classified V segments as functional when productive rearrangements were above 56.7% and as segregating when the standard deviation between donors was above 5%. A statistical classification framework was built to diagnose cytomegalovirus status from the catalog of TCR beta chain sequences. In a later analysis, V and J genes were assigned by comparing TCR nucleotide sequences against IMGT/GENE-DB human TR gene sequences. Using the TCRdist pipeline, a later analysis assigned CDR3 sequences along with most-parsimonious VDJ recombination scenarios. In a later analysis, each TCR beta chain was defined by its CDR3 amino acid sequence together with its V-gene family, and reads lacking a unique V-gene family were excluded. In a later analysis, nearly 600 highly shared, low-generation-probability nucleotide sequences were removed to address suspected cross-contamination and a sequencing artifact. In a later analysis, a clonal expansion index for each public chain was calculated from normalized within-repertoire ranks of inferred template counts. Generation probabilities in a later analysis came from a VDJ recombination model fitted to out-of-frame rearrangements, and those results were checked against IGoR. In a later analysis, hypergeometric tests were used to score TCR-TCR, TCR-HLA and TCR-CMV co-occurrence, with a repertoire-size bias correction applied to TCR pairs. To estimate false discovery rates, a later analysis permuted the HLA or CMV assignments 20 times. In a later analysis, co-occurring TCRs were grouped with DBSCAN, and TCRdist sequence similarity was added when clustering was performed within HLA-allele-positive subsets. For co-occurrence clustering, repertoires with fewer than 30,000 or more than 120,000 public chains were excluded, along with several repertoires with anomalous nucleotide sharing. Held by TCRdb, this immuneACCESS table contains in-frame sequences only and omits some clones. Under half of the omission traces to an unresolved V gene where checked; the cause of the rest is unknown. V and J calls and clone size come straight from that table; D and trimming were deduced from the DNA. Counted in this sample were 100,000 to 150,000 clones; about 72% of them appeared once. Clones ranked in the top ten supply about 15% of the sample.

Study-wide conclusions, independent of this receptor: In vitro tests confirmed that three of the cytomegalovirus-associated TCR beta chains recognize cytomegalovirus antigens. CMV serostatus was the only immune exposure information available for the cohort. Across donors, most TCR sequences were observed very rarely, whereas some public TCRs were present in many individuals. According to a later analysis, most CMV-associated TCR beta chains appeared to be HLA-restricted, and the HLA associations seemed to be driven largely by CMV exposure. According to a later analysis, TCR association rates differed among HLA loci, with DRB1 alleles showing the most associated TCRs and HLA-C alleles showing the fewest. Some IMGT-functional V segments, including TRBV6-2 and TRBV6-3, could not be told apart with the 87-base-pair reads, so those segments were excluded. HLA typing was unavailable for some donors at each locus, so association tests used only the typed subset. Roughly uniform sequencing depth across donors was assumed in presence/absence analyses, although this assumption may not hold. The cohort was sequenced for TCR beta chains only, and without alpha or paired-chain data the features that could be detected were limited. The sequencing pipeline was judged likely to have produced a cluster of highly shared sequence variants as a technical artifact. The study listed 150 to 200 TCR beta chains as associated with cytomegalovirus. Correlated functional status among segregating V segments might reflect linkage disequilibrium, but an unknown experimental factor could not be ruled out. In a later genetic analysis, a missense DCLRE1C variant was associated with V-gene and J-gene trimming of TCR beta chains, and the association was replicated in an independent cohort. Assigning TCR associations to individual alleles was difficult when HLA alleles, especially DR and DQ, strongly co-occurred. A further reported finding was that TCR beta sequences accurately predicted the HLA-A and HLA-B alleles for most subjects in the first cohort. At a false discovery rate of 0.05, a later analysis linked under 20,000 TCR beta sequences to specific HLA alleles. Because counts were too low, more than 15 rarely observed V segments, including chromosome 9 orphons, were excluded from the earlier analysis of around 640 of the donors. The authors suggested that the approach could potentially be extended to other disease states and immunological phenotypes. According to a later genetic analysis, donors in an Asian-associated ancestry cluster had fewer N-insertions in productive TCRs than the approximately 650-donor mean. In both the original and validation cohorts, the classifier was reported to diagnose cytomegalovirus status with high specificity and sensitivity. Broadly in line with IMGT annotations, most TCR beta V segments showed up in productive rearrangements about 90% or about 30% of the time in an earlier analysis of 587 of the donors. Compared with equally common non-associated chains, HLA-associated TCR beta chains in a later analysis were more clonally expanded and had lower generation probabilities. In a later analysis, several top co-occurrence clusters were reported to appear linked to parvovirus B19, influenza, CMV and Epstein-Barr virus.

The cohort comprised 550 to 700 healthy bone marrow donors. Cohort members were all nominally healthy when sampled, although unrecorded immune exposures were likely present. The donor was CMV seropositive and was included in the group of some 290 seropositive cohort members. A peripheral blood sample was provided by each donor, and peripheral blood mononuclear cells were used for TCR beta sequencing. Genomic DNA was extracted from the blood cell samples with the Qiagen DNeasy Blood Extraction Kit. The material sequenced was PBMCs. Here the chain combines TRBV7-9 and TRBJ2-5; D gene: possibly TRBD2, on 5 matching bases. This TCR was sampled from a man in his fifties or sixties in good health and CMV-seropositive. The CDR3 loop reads CASSLASDEWETRYF. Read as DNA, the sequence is TGTGCCAGCAGCTTAGCTAGCGACGAGTGGGAGACCCGGTACTTC.